The present T cell receptor (beta chain) was sequenced within a study of CD8+ T cells in alopecia areata. Study-level findings and limits: When scalp samples are sequenced, resident alphabeta T cells of normal skin are also captured. Lesional scalp exceeded normal scalp in clonality, especially in alopecia totalis/universalis.

Once RNA had been extracted, it was reverse transcribed into cDNA to act as the sequencing template. Data came from immunoSEQ multiplex PCR; TCRdb stores just in-frame clones and leaves some out. The table has some 82,000 clones, about 53% seen once; the top ten hold roughly 6%. A note on this clone: What it binds is not known.

Both peripheral blood and punch biopsies of lesional scalp skin were obtained from patients who had alopecia areata. T lymphocytes (CD4+ and CD8+) were sorted from PBMCs. V was trimmed by 6 bases and J by 0 bases, leaving 8 bases between them. Germline CDR1 reads MNHNY; CDR2 reads SVGAGI (reference sequence). This CDR3 region has 14 residues. The source of this sequence is a human donor with alopecia areata. The chain has TRBV6-6 and TRBJ1-4; no clear D gene. Specimen: NKG2D-high CD8+ T cells sorted from blood. The CDR3 nucleotides read TGTGCCAGCAGCCATTATGCAACTAATGAAAAACTGTTTTTT. Encoded protein: CASSHYATNEKLFF.